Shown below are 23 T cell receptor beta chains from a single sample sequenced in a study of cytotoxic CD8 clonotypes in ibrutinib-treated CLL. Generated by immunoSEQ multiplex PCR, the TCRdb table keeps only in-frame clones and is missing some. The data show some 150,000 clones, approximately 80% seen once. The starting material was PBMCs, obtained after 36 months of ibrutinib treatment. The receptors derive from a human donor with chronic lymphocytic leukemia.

The CDR3 protein is CASRVASGAQETQYF. The CDR3 coding sequence is TGCGCCAGCAGGGTGGCTAGCGGGGCCCAAGAGACCCAGTACTTC. The rearrangement uses TRBV5-1 and TRBJ2-5, with 9 bases lining up with TRBD2. Trimming at V came to 5 bases and at J to 1 base, leaving 6 bases not matched to a gene. CDR3 length: 15 residues. Germline lookup yields CDR1 SGHRS and CDR2 YFSETQ.

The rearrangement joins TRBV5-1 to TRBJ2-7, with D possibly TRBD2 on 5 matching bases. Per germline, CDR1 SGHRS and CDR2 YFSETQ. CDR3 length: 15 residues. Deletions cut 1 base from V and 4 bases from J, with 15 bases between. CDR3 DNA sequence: TGCGCCAGCAGCTTGTTGGGCGGGCCTTGGTACGAGCAGTACTTC. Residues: CASSLLGGPWYEQYF.

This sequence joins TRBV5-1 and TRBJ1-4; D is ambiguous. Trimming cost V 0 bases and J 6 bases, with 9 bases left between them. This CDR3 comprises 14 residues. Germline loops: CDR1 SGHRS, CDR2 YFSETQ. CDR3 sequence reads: CASSLDSLDEKLFF. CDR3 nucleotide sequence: TGCGCCAGCAGCTTGGACTCATTAGATGAAAAACTGTTTTTT.

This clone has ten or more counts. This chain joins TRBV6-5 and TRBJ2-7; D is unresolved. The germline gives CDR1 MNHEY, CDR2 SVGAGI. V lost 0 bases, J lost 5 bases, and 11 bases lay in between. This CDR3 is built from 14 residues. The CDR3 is CASSYSTAADEQYF. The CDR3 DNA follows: TGTGCCAGCAGTTACTCGACTGCGGCCGACGAGCAGTACTTC.

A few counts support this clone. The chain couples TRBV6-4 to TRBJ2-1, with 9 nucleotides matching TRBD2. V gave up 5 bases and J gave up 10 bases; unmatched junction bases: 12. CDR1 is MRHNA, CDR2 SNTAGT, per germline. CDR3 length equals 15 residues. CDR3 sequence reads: CASSIGGRASEEQFF. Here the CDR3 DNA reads TGTGCCAGCAGTATTGGCGGGAGGGCCTCGGAAGAGCAGTTCTTC.

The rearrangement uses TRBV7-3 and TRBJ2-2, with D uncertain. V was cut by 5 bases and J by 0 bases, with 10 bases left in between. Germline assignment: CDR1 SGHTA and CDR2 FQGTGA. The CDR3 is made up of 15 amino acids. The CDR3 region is CASSAAPANTGELFF. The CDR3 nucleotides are TGTGCCAGCAGCGCCGCGCCCGCGAACACCGGGGAGCTGTTTTTT.

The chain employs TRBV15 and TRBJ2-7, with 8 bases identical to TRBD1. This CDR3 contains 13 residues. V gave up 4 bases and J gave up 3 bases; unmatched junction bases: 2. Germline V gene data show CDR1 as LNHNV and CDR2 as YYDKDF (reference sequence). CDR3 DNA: TGTGCCACCAGCATAGACAGGGGCTACGAGCAGTACTTC. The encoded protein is CATSIDRGYEQYF.

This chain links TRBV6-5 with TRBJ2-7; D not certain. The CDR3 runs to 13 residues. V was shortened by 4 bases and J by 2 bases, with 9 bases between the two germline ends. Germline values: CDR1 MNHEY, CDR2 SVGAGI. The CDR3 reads CASSFGEAYEQYF. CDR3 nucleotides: TGTGCCAGCAGTTTTGGCGAAGCCTACGAGCAGTACTTC.

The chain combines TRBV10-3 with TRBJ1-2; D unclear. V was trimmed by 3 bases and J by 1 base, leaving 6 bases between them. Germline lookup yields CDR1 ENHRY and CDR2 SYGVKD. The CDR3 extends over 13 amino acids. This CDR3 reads CAISDSLNYGYTF. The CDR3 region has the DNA TGTGCCATCAGTGATAGCCTTAACTATGGCTACACCTTC.

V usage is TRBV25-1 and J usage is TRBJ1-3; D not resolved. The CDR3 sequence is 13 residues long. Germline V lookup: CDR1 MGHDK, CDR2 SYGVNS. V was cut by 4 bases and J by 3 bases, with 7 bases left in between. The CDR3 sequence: CASSGWVGNTIYF. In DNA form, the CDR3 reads TGTGCCAGCAGTGGGTGGGTTGGAAACACCATATATTTT. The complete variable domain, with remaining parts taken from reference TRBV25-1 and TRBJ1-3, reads EADIYQTPRYLVIGTGKKITLECSQTMGHDKMYWYQQDPGMELHLIHYSYGVNSTEKGDLSSESTVSRIRTEHFPLTLESARPSHTSQYLCASSGWVGNTIYFGEGSWLTVV.

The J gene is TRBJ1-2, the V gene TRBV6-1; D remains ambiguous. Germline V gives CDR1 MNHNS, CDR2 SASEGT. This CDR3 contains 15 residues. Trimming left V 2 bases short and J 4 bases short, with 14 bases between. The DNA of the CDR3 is TGTGCCAGCAGTGAAACCCCCCGCAGCTCCTATGGCTACACCTTC. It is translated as CASSETPRSSYGYTF.

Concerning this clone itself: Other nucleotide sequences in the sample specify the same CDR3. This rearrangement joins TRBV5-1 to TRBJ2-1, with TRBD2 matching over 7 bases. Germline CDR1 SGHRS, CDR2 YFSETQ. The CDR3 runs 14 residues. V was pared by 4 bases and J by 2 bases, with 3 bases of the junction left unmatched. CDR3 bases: TGCGCCAGCAGCAATGGACTAGCCTACAATGAGCAGTTCTTC. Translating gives CASSNGLAYNEQFF.

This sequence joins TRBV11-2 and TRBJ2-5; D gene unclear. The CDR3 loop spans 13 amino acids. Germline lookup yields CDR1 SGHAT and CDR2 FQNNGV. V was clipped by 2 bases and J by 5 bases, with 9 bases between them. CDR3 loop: CASSLTGRETQYF. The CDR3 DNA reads TGTGCCAGCAGCTTAACCGGTAGGGAGACCCAGTACTTC. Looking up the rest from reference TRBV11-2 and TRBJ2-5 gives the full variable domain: EAGVAQSPRYKIIEKRQSVAFWCNPISGHATLYWYQQILGQGPKLLIQFQNNGVVDDSQLPKDRFSAERLKGVDSTLKIQPAKLEDSAVYLCASSLTGRETQYFGPGTRLLVL.

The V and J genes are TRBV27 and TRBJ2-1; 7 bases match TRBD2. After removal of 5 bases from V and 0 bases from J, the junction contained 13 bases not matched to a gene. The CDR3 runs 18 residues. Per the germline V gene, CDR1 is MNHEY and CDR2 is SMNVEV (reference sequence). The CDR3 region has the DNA TGTGCCAGCAGTCCGTTGCCTACTAGCGCGACCTCCTACAATGAGCAGTTCTTC. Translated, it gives CASSPLPTSATSYNEQFF.

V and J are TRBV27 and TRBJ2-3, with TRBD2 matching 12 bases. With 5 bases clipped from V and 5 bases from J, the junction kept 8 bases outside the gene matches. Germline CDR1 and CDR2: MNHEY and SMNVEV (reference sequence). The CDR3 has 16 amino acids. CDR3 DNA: TGTGCCAGCAGTATGCCTAGCGGGGGGGCCGAAGATACGCAGTATTTT. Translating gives CASSMPSGGAEDTQYF.

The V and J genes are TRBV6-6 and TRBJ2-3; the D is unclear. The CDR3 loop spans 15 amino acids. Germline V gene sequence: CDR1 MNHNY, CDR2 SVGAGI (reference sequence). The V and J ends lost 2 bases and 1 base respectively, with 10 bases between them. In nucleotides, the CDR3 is TGTGCCAGCAGTTACGTTAGGCTCGGCACAGATACGCAGTATTTT. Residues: CASSYVRLGTDTQYF.

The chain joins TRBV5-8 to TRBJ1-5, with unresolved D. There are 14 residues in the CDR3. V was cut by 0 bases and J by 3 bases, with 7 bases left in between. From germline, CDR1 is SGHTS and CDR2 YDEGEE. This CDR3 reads CASSLELFNQPQHF. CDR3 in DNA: TGTGCCAGCAGCTTGGAACTGTTCAATCAGCCCCAGCATTTT.

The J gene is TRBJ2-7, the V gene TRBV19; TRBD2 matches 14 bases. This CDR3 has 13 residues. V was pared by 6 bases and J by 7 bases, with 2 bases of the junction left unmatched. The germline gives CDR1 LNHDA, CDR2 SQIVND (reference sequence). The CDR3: CASSGTSGSEQYF. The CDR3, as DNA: TGTGCCAGTAGCGGGACTAGCGGGAGTGAGCAGTACTTC.

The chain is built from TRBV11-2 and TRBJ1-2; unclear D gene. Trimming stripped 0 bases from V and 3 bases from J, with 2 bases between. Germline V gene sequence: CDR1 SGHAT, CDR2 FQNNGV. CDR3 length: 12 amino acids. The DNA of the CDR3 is TGTGCCAGCAGCTTAGAGGACTATGGCTACACCTTC. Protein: CASSLEDYGYTF.

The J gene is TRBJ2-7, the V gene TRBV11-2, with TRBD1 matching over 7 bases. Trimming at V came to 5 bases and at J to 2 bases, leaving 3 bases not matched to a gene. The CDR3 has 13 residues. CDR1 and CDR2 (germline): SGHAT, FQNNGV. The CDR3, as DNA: TGTGCCAGCAGCCAGGGGGTCCCCTACGAGCAGTACTTC. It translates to CASSQGVPYEQYF.

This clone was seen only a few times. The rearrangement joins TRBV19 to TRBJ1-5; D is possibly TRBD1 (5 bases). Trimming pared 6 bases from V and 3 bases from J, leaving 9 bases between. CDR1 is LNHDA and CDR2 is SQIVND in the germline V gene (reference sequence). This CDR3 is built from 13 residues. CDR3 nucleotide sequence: TGTGCCAGTAGCATCGGGACCAATCAGCCCCAGCATTTT. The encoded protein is CASSIGTNQPQHF. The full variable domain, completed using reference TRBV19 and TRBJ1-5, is DGGITQSPKYLFRKEGQNVTLSCEQNLNHDAMYWYRQDPGQGLRLIYYSQIVNDFQKGDIAEGYSVSREKKESFPLTVTSAQKNPTAFYLCASSIGTNQPQHFGDGTRLSIL.

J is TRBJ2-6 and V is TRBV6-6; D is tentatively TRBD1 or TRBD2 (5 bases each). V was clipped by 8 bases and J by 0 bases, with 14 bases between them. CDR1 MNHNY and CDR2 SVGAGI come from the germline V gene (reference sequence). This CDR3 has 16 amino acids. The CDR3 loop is CASPGAFLSGANVLTF. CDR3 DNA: TGTGCCAGCCCCGGGGCCTTCCTCTCTGGGGCCAACGTCCTGACTTTC.

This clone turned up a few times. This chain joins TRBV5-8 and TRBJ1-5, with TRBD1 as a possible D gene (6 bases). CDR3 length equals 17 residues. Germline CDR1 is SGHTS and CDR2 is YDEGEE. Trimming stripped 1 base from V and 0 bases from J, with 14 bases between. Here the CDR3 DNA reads TGTGCCAGCAGCTTGCGGCCAGGGGCTGATAGCAATCAGCCCCAGCATTTT. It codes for CASSLRPGADSNQPQHF.